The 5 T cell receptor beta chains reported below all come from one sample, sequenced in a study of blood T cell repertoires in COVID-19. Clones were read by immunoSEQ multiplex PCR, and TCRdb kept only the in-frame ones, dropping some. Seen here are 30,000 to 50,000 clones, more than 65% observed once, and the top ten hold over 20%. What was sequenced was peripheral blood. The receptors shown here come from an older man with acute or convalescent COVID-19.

CDR3 DNA sequence: TGCAGCGTTGAAGATGGTAGGCAGCGGGGTGAAGCTTTCTTT. It translates to CSVEDGRQRGEAFF. The V call is TRBV29-1, the J call TRBJ1-1; D unclear. Germline V gene data show CDR1 as SQVTM and CDR2 as ANQGSEA. With 0 bases removed from V and 7 bases from J, the gap between germline ends came to 15 bases. The CDR3 loop spans 14 amino acids. Combining the CDR3 with reference TRBV29-1 and TRBJ1-1 gives the whole variable domain SAVISQKPSRDICQRGTSLTIQCQVDSQVTMMFWYRQQPGQSLTLIATANQGSEATYESGFVIDKFPISRPNLTFSTLTVSNMSPEDSSIYLCSVEDGRQRGEAFFGQGTRLTVV.

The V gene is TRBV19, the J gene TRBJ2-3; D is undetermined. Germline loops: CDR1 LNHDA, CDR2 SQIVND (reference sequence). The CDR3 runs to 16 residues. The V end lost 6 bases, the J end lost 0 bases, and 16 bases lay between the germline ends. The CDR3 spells CASSLTPTVSTDTQYF. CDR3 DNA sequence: TGTGCCAGTAGCCTCACCCCCACTGTTAGCACAGATACGCAGTATTTT.

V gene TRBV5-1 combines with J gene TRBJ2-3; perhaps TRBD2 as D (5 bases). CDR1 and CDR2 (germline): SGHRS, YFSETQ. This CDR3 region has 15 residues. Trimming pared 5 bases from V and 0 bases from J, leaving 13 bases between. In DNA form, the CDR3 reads TGCGCCAGCAGGCCCGATACGGGAAGCACAGATACGCAGTATTTT. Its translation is CASRPDTGSTDTQYF. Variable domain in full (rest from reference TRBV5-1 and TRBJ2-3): KAGVTQTPRYLIKTRGQQVTLSCSPISGHRSVSWYQQTPGQGLQFLFEYFSETQRNKGNFPGRFSGRQFSNSRSEMNVSTLELGDSALYLCASRPDTGSTDTQYFGPGTRLTVL.

The CDR3 coding sequence is TGCAGCGTTGGGCAGGGGGGACACAATCAGCCCCAGCATTTT. Protein: CSVGQGGHNQPQHF. J is TRBJ1-5 and V is TRBV29-1; 7 bases align to TRBD1. The CDR3 length is 14 residues. J was trimmed by 3 bases and V by 4 bases; bases with no gene match: 6. CDR1 SQVTM and CDR2 ANQGSEA come from the germline V gene.

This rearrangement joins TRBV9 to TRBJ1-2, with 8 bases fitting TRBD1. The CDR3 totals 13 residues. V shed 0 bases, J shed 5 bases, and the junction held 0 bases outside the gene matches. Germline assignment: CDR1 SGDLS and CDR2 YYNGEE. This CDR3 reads CASSVGTGYGYTF. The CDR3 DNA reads TGTGCCAGCAGCGTAGGGACAGGGTATGGCTACACCTTC.